This TCR beta chain was obtained from a study of blood T cells in healthy people across ages. Germline CDR1 and CDR2: LGHNA and YNFKEQ. Unmatched junction bases numbered 10, after V lost 4 bases and J lost 4 bases. The CDR3 is made up of 16 amino acids. Together with a sample-barcoded 5' primer, a J-beta primer mix was included in a second PCR lasting about 7 to 12 cycles. TCRdb used MiXCR to reprocess the 5' RACE reads, holding one entry per CDR3 protein. Here the sample spans 650,000 to 1,000,000 distinct CDR3 sequences, around 45% being singletons. With respect to this clonotype: Its antigen remains unknown.

Study findings and constraints: Estimated diversity across one million T cells was deemed an underestimate.

Material: blood. This TCR derives from a man older than 75 in good health. The chain combines TRBV4-2 with TRBJ2-5; TRBD1 agrees at 9 bases. The CDR3 sequence: CASSPRDRDFTETQYF. The CDR3 nucleotides read TGTGCCAGCAGCCCCCGGGACAGGGACTTTACAGAGACCCAGTACTTC.